Listed below are T cell receptor beta chains from one sample, sequenced in a study of T-cell memory formation after mild COVID-19. MiXCR, run by TCRdb on the 5' RACE reads, gives a single entry per CDR3 protein. The data hold approximately 250,000 distinct CDR3 sequences, with 15% to 19% observed a single time. The specimen sequenced was PBMCs or a T cell subset sorted from them (not recorded which). These receptors came from an adult woman who had mild COVID-19 (a few samples of this study predate the infection). Cell type and time point are not known. Both conserved end residues are part of each CDR3. D genes are given only for firm matches. Some rows mark clone size as missing; the rest say once, few, many or name a class of expanded clone.

-	few	TRBJ1-4	TRBV5-1	TGCGCCAGCAGCCTTCTCGGGGGGCGGACTAATGAAAAACTGTTTTTT	CASSLLGGRTNEKLFF
TRBD2	few	TRBJ2-3	TRBV7-2	TGTGCCAGCAGCCACCGGACTAGCGGGAGAACAGATACGCAGTATTTT	CASSHRTSGRTDTQYF
-	-	TRBJ1-6	TRBV12-3/TRBV12-4	TGTGCCAGCACCCTGGGGGATACCCTCCACTTT	CASTLGDTLHF
-	-	TRBJ2-7	TRBV5-1	TGCGCCAGCAGCAGAGCAGCGACTACAGGGAGCTACGAGCAGTACTTC	CASSRAATTGSYEQYF
-	many	TRBJ2-3	TRBV5-5	TGTGCCAGCAGCTTATGGGCTAGCCAAGGGACGCAGTATTTT	CASSLWASQGTQYF
TRBD2	few	TRBJ2-1	TRBV7-2	TGTGCCACCTCCGGGACTAGCAGTTACAATGAGCAGTTCTTC	CATSGTSSYNEQFF
TRBD2	few	TRBJ2-3	TRBV20-1	TGCAGTGCACCCGGCCTTTTTTCGACTAGCGGGGGGGCAGATACGCAGTATTTT	CSAPGLFSTSGGADTQYF
-	-	TRBJ2-7	TRBV11-3	TGTGCCAGCAGCTTAGGTCGACAGTACGAGCAGTACTTC	CASSLGRQYEQYF
-	-	TRBJ1-1	TRBV4-3	TGCGCCAGCAGCCAAGGGGGGGACGGGTTGGAAGCTTTCTTT	CASSQGGDGLEAFF
-	-	TRBJ2-1	TRBV15	TGTGCCACCAGCAGAGACTCACCCCCCGGCCGGGCCGAGCAGTTCTTC	CATSRDSPPGRAEQFF
TRBD2	few	TRBJ2-1	TRBV20-1	TGCAGTGCTAGAGACCCTAGCGGGGGGATCCGGAATGAGCAGTTCTTC	CSARDPSGGIRNEQFF